These 12 T cell receptor beta chains originate from one sample sequenced in a study of shared clonotypes between healthy human individuals (TCRdb year 2020). Library prep was done by the immunoSEQ multiplex PCR assay. In TCRdb, the immuneACCESS table is reduced to in-frame sequences with V and J assigned. These tables do not hold every clone; where another copy was compared, an unresolved V gene accounts for under half, and the others remain unexplained. The sample data list about 2 million clones, and roughly 94% of these were observed just once. The ten largest clones capture 0.9% to 1.5% of the sample. CD8 naive samples consisted of CD45RO-negative cells that were positively selected for CCR7, yielding a CD45RA+CCR7+ population without TemRA cells. The source material was naive CD8+ T cells sorted from blood. The sample's cell subset or site label, in plain terms: CD45RA+CCR7+. These receptors all come from a man between 18 and 29 years old in good health.

V gene TRBV5-6 combines with J gene TRBJ2-1, with 11 bases aligning to TRBD2. The CDR3 is 16 residues long. CDR1 is SGHDT, CDR2 YYEEEE, per germline. Trimming took 4 bases from V and 2 from J; bases not matched to a gene: 5. This CDR3 reads CASSPVTSGAYNEQFF. The CDR3 region has the DNA TGTGCCAGCAGCCCAGTGACTAGCGGGGCCTACAATGAGCAGTTCTTC.

The V gene is TRBV19, the J gene TRBJ1-2, with no clear D. Per germline, CDR1 LNHDA and CDR2 SQIVND (reference sequence). There are 13 residues in the CDR3. Trimming stripped 4 bases from V and 2 bases from J, with 8 bases between. CDR3 DNA: TGTGCCAGTAGTACCTATGAGAACTATGGCTACACCTTC. Its protein product is CASSTYENYGYTF.

V is TRBV6-1 and J is TRBJ2-5; TRBD1 is a possible D gene (6 bases). The V end was cut by 4 bases, the J end by 3 bases, with 12 bases between. This CDR3 contains 14 residues. CDR1 and CDR2 (germline): MNHNS, SASEGT. CDR3 residues: CASSAFPGEETQYF. CDR3 coding DNA: TGTGCCAGCAGTGCCTTCCCAGGGGAAGAGACCCAGTACTTC.

The J gene is TRBJ2-1, the V gene TRBV19, with a weak D call TRBD2 (6 bases). This CDR3 is built from 14 residues. The germline CDR1 and CDR2 sequences are LNHDA and SQIVND (reference sequence). V dropped 8 bases and J dropped 8 bases, with 19 bases sitting between them. In DNA form, the CDR3 reads TGTGCCAGTGCCGAAGACTTCGAGCGGGATGAGCAGTTCTTC. Translating gives CASAEDFERDEQFF.

This chain links TRBV7-8 with TRBJ2-5; D ambiguous. This CDR3 region has 12 residues. V lost 5 bases, J lost 4 bases, and 8 bases lay in between. Germline-derived CDR1 and CDR2 are SGHVS and FQNEAQ. The CDR3 loop reads CASSPDRETQYF. The CDR3 nucleotides read TGTGCCAGCAGCCCCGATCGAGAGACCCAGTACTTC.

This sequence joins TRBV14 and TRBJ2-1, with 8 nucleotides matching TRBD2. V shed 2 bases, J shed 2 bases, and the junction held 2 bases outside the gene matches. Per germline, CDR1 SGHDN and CDR2 FVKESK. This CDR3 contains 15 residues. CDR3 nucleotides: TGTGCCAGCAGCCAACTAGCGGGTACCTACAATGAGCAGTTCTTC. This encodes CASSQLAGTYNEQFF.

This sequence joins TRBV7-2 and TRBJ2-6; D may be TRBD2 (5 bases). Trimming shortened V by 5 bases and J by 0 bases, and 17 bases separated the two germline ends. CDR1 and CDR2 from the germline V gene are SGHTA and FQGNSA. The CDR3 covers 18 residues. Here the CDR3 DNA reads TGTGCCAGCAGCCGCACTCCGGGATCCGACTCTGGGGCCAACGTCCTGACTTTC. Translation gives CASSRTPGSDSGANVLTF.

The chain uses TRBV29-1 and TRBJ2-7; 9 nucleotides match TRBD1. The CDR3 spans 14 residues. The V and J ends lost 6 bases and 5 bases, in that order; junction bases with no gene match: 11. Germline V CDR1 and CDR2: SQVTM, ANQGSEA. CDR3 in DNA: TGCAGCGTAGCCGGGACAGGGTTTGAAGACGAGCAGTACTTC. Protein product: CSVAGTGFEDEQYF.

This chain joins TRBV6-5 and TRBJ1-1, with D tentatively TRBD1 (5 bases). Trimming removed 6 bases from V and 2 bases from J, with 13 bases in between. The CDR3 has 14 amino acids. Germline V gene lookup returns CDR1 MNHEY and CDR2 SVGAGI. The CDR3 DNA reads as TGTGCCAGCAGGGATGATCAGGGTAACACTGAAGCTTTCTTT. Encoded protein: CASRDDQGNTEAFF.

This chain links TRBV2 with TRBJ2-3, with TRBD1 matching over 8 bases. The J segment lost 1 base and the V segment lost 3 bases, leaving 3 bases of the junction unmatched. The CDR3 is made up of 15 amino acids. Germline CDR1 reads SNHLY; CDR2 reads FYNNEI. The CDR3 nucleotides read TGTGCCAGCAGTGACCAGACAGGGGGCACAGATACGCAGTATTTT. This codes for CASSDQTGGTDTQYF.

This chain links TRBV9 with TRBJ2-3, with D perhaps TRBD1 (6 bases). The CDR3 is 14 residues long. Germline values: CDR1 SGDLS, CDR2 YYNGEE. Trimming stripped 4 bases from V and 11 bases from J, with 20 bases between. CDR3 bases: TGTGCCAGCAGCTCTGCCGGGACACAGGACGAGCAGTATTTT. As protein: CASSSAGTQDEQYF.

This clone was seen once. The chain uses TRBV30 and TRBJ2-3; perhaps TRBD1 as D (6 bases). CDR1 and CDR2 (germline): GTSNPN, SVGIG (reference sequence). The CDR3 length is 15 residues. Trimming left V 3 bases short and J 2 bases short, with 15 bases between. CDR3 residues: CAWRWAGANTDTQYF. The DNA for the CDR3 is TGTGCCTGGAGGTGGGCAGGGGCGAACACAGATACGCAGTATTTT.